This TCR beta chain was identified during a study of blood T cell repertoires in COVID-19. Across the study: From the United States, Italy and Spain came samples of acute and convalescent COVID-19. PBMCs, B-cell-depleted T cells, or T cells provided the cDNA or gDNA that made up the material.

Authors' methods: Amplified reference gene primers provided the basis for estimating nucleated cell counts. Assay: immunoSEQ multiplex PCR; the TCRdb copy retains only in-frame clones and omits some. V, J and clone size derive from that table, while D and trimming were established from the DNA sequence. The table has under 300,000 clones, 75% to 90% seen once. What the recovered Cohort 3 donors had was two negative PCRs, clearance, or symptom resolution. This CDR3 spans 13 amino acids. V dropped 5 bases and J dropped 2 bases, with 9 bases sitting between them. The germline V gene has CDR1 MNHEY and CDR2 SVGAGI.

The chain recombines TRBV6-5 with TRBJ1-2; possible D gene TRBD1, 6 bases. Sequencing was carried out using PBMCs or T cells enriched from blood (not recorded which). The source of this sequence is a woman aged 18-29 years who had recovered from COVID-19. The CDR3 protein is CASSRTANYGYTF. CDR3 nucleotides: TGTGCCAGCAGTCGGACAGCCAACTATGGCTACACCTTC.